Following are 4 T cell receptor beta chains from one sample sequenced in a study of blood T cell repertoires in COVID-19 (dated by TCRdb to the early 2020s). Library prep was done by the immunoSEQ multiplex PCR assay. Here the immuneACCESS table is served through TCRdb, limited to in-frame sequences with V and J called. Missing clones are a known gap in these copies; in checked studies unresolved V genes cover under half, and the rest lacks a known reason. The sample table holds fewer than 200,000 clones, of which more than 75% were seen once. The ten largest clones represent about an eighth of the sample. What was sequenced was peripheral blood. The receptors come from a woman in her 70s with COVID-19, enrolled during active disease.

The CDR3 loop is CASSSSWTGGGYTF. Written as DNA, the CDR3 is TGTGCCAGTAGTTCGAGTTGGACAGGGGGTGGCTACACCTTC. V usage is TRBV19 and J usage is TRBJ1-2; the match to TRBD1 covers 10 bases. V shed 5 bases and J 7 bases; nucleotides not matched to a gene: 7. CDR3 size: 14 residues. CDR1 and CDR2 from the germline V gene are LNHDA and SQIVND (reference sequence).

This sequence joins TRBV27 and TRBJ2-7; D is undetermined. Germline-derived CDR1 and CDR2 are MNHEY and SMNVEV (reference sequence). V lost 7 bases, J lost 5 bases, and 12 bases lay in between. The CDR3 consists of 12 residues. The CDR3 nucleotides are TGTGCCAGCACAAATAGCCAACACGAGCAGTACTTC. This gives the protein CASTNSQHEQYF.

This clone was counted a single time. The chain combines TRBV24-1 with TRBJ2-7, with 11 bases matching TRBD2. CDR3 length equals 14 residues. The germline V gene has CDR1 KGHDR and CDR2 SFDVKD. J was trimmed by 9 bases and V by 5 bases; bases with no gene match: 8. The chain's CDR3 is CATSGLAGRKGQYF. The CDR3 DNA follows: TGTGCCACCAGTGGACTAGCGGGAAGAAAGGGGCAGTACTTC.

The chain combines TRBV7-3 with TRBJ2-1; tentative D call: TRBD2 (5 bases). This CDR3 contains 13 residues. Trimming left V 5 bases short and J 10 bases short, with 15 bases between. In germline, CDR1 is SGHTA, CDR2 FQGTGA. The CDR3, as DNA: TGTGCCAGCAGCAGCGGCCGAGGTCGCGAGCAGTTCTTC. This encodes CASSSGRGREQFF. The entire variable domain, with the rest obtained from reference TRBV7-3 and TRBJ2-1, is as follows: GAGVSQTPSNKVTEKGKYVELRCDPISGHTALYWYRQSLGQGPEFLIYFQGTGAADDSGLPNDRFFAVRPEGSVSTLKIQRTERGDSAVYLCASSSGRGREQFFGPGTRLTVL.